These 20 T cell receptor beta chains were all obtained from the same sample, sequenced in a study of shared T cell receptors in the human thymus. Profiling relied on immunoSEQ multiplex PCR, and the TCRdb table lists in-frame clones only, not all of them. The top ten hold 0.0094% of the sample, which has 500,000 to 850,000 clones, more than 70% seen once. The same sample was also used in a study of human thymus T cells.

Sequencing input: thymocytes. The receptors here all came from a boy under two years old with a congenital heart defect.

This clone was recorded only once. The V call is TRBV25-1, the J call TRBJ2-2; D may correspond to TRBD1 or TRBD2 (7 bases each). The CDR3 is 16 amino acids. Germline CDR1 MGHDK, CDR2 SYGVNS. Trimming took 6 bases from V and 1 from J, leaving 15 bases between them. The CDR3 protein is CASREAGQKNTGELFF. The CDR3 DNA reads TGTGCCAGCAGAGAAGCGGGACAGAAGAACACCGGGGAGCTGTTTTTT.

The chain carries TRBV6-5 and TRBJ1-1; 7 bases map to TRBD1. The length of the CDR3 is 14 residues. V gave up 8 bases and J gave up 1 base; unmatched junction bases: 7. In germline, CDR1 is MNHEY, CDR2 SVGAGI. CDR3 coding DNA: TGTGCCAGCTATGGCAAGGGGGCGAACACTGAAGCTTTCTTT. Translating it yields CASYGKGANTEAFF.

The J gene is TRBJ2-7, the V gene TRBV30; 13 bases line up with TRBD2. The CDR3 sequence is 15 residues long. In germline, CDR1 is GTSNPN, CDR2 SVGIG (reference sequence). With 4 bases clipped from V and 5 bases from J, the junction kept 8 bases outside the gene matches. The CDR3: CAWTLPLAGGDEQYF. The CDR3 DNA follows: TGTGCCTGGACCCTCCCACTAGCGGGAGGGGACGAGCAGTACTTC.

This chain links TRBV2 with TRBJ2-5; D might be TRBD2 (6 bases). Germline V gene sequence: CDR1 SNHLY, CDR2 FYNNEI. CDR3 size: 14 residues. V shed 6 bases and J shed 4 bases, with 15 bases lying between them. Here the CDR3 reads CASSGTLRRETQYF. In DNA, the CDR3 is TGTGCCAGCAGCGGGACTTTAAGACGAGAGACCCAGTACTTC.

The chain couples TRBV2 to TRBJ1-6; a possible D gene is TRBD1 (6 bases). The CDR3 is made up of 14 amino acids. V was cut by 6 bases and J by 9 bases, with 15 bases left in between. CDR1 is SNHLY, CDR2 FYNNEI, per germline. This chain's CDR3 is CASRPEQGVSPLHF. The CDR3 nucleotides read TGTGCCAGCAGACCGGAACAGGGTGTTTCACCCCTCCACTTT.

The rearrangement links TRBV28 to TRBJ2-1, with 8 bases identical to TRBD1. The CDR3 contains 15 residues. The V and J ends lost 7 bases and 6 bases, in that order; junction bases with no gene match: 11. Germline CDR1 is MDHEN and CDR2 is SYDVKM. In DNA, the CDR3 is TGTGCCAGCACCGATGGACAGGGTTGGGTCAATGAGCAGTTCTTC. Residues: CASTDGQGWVNEQFF.

CDR3 nucleotide sequence: TGTGCCAGCAGCTCACCTCCACGACAGGGGAGCACCTACGAGCAGTACTTC. This translates into CASSSPPRQGSTYEQYF. This chain links TRBV5-5 with TRBJ2-7; 8 bases align to TRBD1. The junction had 13 bases not matched to a gene; V was cut back by 3 bases and J by 2 bases. From germline, CDR1 is SGHKS and CDR2 YYEKEE (reference sequence). The CDR3 has 17 amino acids.

This clone appeared once. The V and J genes are TRBV7-2 and TRBJ2-3, with D perhaps TRBD1 (6 bases). This CDR3 contains 15 residues. The V and J ends lost 4 bases and 2 bases respectively, with 13 bases between them. The germline CDR1 and CDR2 sequences are SGHTA and FQGNSA. CDR3 in amino acids: CASSSPRDTTDTQYF. CDR3 DNA: TGTGCCAGCAGCTCACCTCGGGACACCACAGATACGCAGTATTTT. Combining the CDR3 with reference TRBV7-2 and TRBJ2-3 gives the whole variable domain GAGVSQSPSNKVTEKGKDVELRCDPISGHTALYWYRQSLGQGLEFLIYFQGNSAPDKSGLPSDRFSAERTGGSVSTLTIQRTQQEDSAVYLCASSSPRDTTDTQYFGPGTRLTVL.

This chain links TRBV20-1 with TRBJ1-2, with D unclear. The germline V gene encodes CDR1 DFQATT and CDR2 SNEGSKA (reference sequence). Between the trimmed V and J ends, which lost 3 bases and 6 bases, there was a span of 5 bases. This CDR3 spans 10 amino acids. The CDR3 region is CSASADGYTF. For the CDR3, the DNA is TGCAGTGCTAGTGCGGATGGCTACACCTTC.

This chain links TRBV5-1 with TRBJ2-7; TRBD2 matches 9 bases. J gave up 3 bases and V 0 bases, and 4 bases lay outside the gene matches. CDR1 and CDR2 from the germline V gene are SGHRS and YFSETQ. The CDR3 totals 15 residues. CDR3 loop: CASSLASGDVYEQYF. CDR3 coding DNA: TGCGCCAGCAGCTTGGCTAGCGGGGATGTCTACGAGCAGTACTTC.

This clone was seen a few times. The rearrangement joins TRBV4-3 to TRBJ2-5; a possible D gene is TRBD2 (6 bases). V was cut by 1 base and J by 1 base, with 10 bases left in between. The CDR3 spans 15 residues. The germline CDR1 and CDR2 sequences are LGHNA and YSLEER. In DNA form, the CDR3 reads TGCGCCAGCAGCCAAGGCCAGCGGGCCCAAGAGACCCAGTACTTC. It specifies CASSQGQRAQETQYF.

The chain carries TRBV27 and TRBJ2-3, with TRBD2 as a possible D gene (5 bases). CDR1 is MNHEY and CDR2 is SMNVEV in the germline V gene (reference sequence). Trimming removed 6 bases from V and 4 bases from J, with 17 bases in between. The CDR3 has 15 amino acids. CDR3 DNA: TGTGCCAGCAGAGGGAGCGGCCCACCCGCAGATACGCAGTATTTT. Amino acid sequence: CASRGSGPPADTQYF.

This clone was detected only a few times. The J gene is TRBJ1-3, the V gene TRBV5-1, with TRBD1 matching 8 bases. CDR3 size: 17 residues. The junction had 7 bases not matched to a gene; V was cut back by 2 bases and J by 0 bases. The V gene's germline CDR1 is SGHRS and CDR2 YFSETQ. Here the CDR3 reads CASSFSRDRYSGNTIYF. As DNA, the CDR3 is TGCGCCAGCAGCTTCTCACGGGACAGGTACTCTGGAAACACCATATATTTT.

CDR3 coding DNA: TGTGCCAGCAGCTACTCACTAGCGGGAGGAGAGACCCAGTACTTC. It codes for CASSYSLAGGETQYF. This sequence joins TRBV7-9 and TRBJ2-5; TRBD2 matches at 12 bases. The CDR3 has 15 residues. V shed 4 bases, J shed 4 bases, and the junction held 4 bases outside the gene matches. Germline V gives CDR1 SEHNR, CDR2 FQNEAQ (reference sequence).

This chain connects TRBV4-2 to TRBJ1-3; 7 bases are shared with TRBD1. The germline gives CDR1 LGHNA, CDR2 YNFKEQ. This CDR3 is built from 21 residues. Trimming cost V 2 bases and J 0 bases; bases outside gene matches: 19. The CDR3 loop is CASSQPLGQLKTRSSGNTIYF. CDR3 in DNA: TGTGCCAGCAGCCAACCTCTGGGACAGCTAAAAACCCGAAGCTCTGGAAACACCATATATTTT.

The chain joins TRBV25-1 to TRBJ2-5; 8 bases are a match to TRBD1. Looked up from germline, CDR1 is MGHDK and CDR2 is SYGVNS. J lost 3 bases, V lost 4 bases, and 10 bases had no gene match. The CDR3 covers 16 residues. In DNA form, the CDR3 reads TGTGCCAGCAGTGGACAGGGGTGGGCGATAGAAGAGACCCAGTACTTC. Its protein is CASSGQGWAIEETQYF.

This clone was found a few times. The chain employs TRBV28 and TRBJ2-4; 8 bases fit TRBD1. Germline CDR1 is MDHEN and CDR2 is SYDVKM. The CDR3 is made up of 19 amino acids. After removal of 5 bases from V and 0 bases from J, the junction contained 15 bases not matched to a gene. This chain's CDR3 is CASSPRQGNGLLAKNIQYF. DNA for the CDR3: TGTGCCAGCAGTCCGCGACAGGGGAACGGTTTACTAGCCAAAAACATTCAGTACTTC.

The chain uses TRBV27 and TRBJ2-7; unclear D gene. The length of the CDR3 is 13 residues. Germline assignment: CDR1 MNHEY and CDR2 SMNVEV (reference sequence). The germline V and J ends were trimmed by 10 bases and 3 bases, with 16 bases remaining between them. This chain's CDR3 is CANQVTPSYEQYF. CDR3 nucleotide sequence: TGTGCCAATCAGGTCACCCCGAGCTACGAGCAGTACTTC.

The chain uses TRBV27 and TRBJ2-7, with 8 bases fitting TRBD1. V trimming: 5 bases; J trimming: 2 bases; junction bases outside the gene matches: 14. CDR1 is MNHEY, CDR2 SMNVEV, per germline (reference sequence). This CDR3 region has 17 residues. The CDR3 loop reads CASSQPPRDRTPYEQYF. CDR3 nucleotides: TGTGCCAGCAGTCAACCTCCCCGGGACAGGACCCCCTACGAGCAGTACTTC.

The chain joins TRBV14 to TRBJ2-1; 10 bases align to TRBD2. CDR1 SGHDN and CDR2 FVKESK come from the germline V gene. V was clipped by 3 bases and J by 3 bases; unmatched bases: 2. The CDR3 runs 15 residues. The CDR3 sequence is CASSHSGRNYNEQFF. The CDR3 DNA follows: TGTGCCAGCAGCCATAGCGGGAGGAACTACAATGAGCAGTTCTTC.